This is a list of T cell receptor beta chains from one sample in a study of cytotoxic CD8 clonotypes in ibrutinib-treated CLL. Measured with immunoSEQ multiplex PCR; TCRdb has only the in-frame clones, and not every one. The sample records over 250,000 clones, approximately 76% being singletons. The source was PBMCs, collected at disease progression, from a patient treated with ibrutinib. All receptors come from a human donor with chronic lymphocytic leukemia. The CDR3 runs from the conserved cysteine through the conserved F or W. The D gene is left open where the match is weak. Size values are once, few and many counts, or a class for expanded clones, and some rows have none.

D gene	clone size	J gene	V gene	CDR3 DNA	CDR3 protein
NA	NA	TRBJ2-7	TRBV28	TGTGCCAGCAGTCTACTTCTACAGGGCCACGAGCAGTACTTC	CASSLLLQGHEQYF
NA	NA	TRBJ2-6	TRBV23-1	TGCGCCAGCAGTTGGGGGGCCAACGTCCTGACTTTC	CASSWGANVLTF
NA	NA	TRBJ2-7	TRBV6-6	TGTGCCAGCAGTTACAGGGGAGACACCTACGAGCAGTACTTC	CASSYRGDTYEQYF
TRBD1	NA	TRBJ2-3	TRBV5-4	TGTGCCAGCAGCTTCCTTCAGGGGGCTTACACAGATACGCAGTATTTT	CASSFLQGAYTDTQYF
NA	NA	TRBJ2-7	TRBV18	TGTGCCAGCTCCGACAGCTACCTCTCCTACGAGCAGTACTTC	CASSDSYLSYEQYF
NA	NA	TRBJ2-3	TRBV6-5	TGTGCCAGCAGTTACTCGTACGGCTCAGATACGCAGTATTTT	CASSYSYGSDTQYF
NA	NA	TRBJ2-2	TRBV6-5	TGTGCCAGCAGCCTAGGGGGTGGATACGGGGAGCTGTTTTTT	CASSLGGGYGELFF
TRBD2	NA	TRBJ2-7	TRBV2	TGTGCCACCCTTTTAGCGGGGGGGAGCTCCTACGAGCAGTACTTC	CATLLAGGSSYEQYF
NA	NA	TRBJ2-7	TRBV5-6	TGTGCCAGCAGCTTTAGGCGACTGAACTACGAGCAGTACTTC	CASSFRRLNYEQYF
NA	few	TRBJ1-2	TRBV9	TGTGCCAGCAGCGTAAACTATGGCTACACCTTC	CASSVNYGYTF
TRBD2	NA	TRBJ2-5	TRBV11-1	TGTGCCAGCAGCGTCATGACTAGCGGGGGGGCGAAGACCCAGTACTTC	CASSVMTSGGAKTQYF
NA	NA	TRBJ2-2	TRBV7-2	TGTGCCAGCAGCGTCCGGGCACCCGGGGAGCTGTTTTTT	CASSVRAPGELFF
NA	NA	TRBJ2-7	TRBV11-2	TGTGCCAGCAGCCCTACTAGGGGCTCCTACGAGCAGTACTTC	CASSPTRGSYEQYF
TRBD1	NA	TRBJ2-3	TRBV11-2	TGTGCCAGCAGCGGGGGGACAGGGAAGGGCACAGATACGCAGTATTTT	CASSGGTGKGTDTQYF
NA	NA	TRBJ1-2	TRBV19	TGTGCCAGTACCCTAGGGACGGCAAACTATGGCTACACCTTC	CASTLGTANYGYTF
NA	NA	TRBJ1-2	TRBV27	TGTGCCAGCAGTTCACGCCGGAGGGGGGAAAACTATGGCTACACCTTC	CASSSRRRGENYGYTF
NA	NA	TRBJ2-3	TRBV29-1	TGCAGCGTTGAAGCTATCGTCACAGATACGCAGTATTTT	CSVEAIVTDTQYF
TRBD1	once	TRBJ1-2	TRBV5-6	TGTGCCAGCAGCTTGGGTCGACAGGGGAAGGACTATGGCTACACCTTC	CASSLGRQGKDYGYTF
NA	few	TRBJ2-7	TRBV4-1	TGCGCCAGCAGCCAAGAACGGGGACGCGAGCAGTACTTC	CASSQERGREQYF
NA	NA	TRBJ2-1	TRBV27	TGTGCCAGCAGTCCGCGACAGCTCTACAATGAGCAGTTCTTC	CASSPRQLYNEQFF
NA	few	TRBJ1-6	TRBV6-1	TGTGCCAGCAGTGAAGCGGCGGACTTATCACCCCTCCACTTT	CASSEAADLSPLHF
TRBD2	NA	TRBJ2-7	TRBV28	TGTGCCAGCAGCCATCTAGCGGGAGCCTTGGGCGAGCAGTACTTC	CASSHLAGALGEQYF
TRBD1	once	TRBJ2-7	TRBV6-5	TGTGCCAGCAGTTACGGGACAGGGTGGACCTACGAGCAGTACTTC	CASSYGTGWTYEQYF
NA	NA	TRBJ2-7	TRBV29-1	TGCAGCGAGGAGGACCTTACCACCTACGAGCAGTACTTC	CSEEDLTTYEQYF
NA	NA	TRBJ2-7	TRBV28	TGTGCCAGCAGCTTTACCGGGCCCGGAGACGAGCAGTACTTC	CASSFTGPGDEQYF
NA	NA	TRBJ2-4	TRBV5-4	TGTGCCAGCAGCTCGGGGCAAAGCAAAAACATTCAGTACTTC	CASSSGQSKNIQYF
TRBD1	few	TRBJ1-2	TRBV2	TGTGCCAGCAGTGAAGGGACAGGTTATGGCTACACCTTC	CASSEGTGYGYTF
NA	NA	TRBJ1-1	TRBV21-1	TGTGCCAGCAGCAAAGCGCTCGGGGGGCGGCGCATGAACACTGAAGCTTTCTTT	CASSKALGGRRMNTEAFF
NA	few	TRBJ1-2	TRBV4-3	TGCGCCAGCAGCCAAGCCGGGTGGCATGGCTACACCTTC	CASSQAGWHGYTF
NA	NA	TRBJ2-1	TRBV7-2	TGTGCCAGCAGCTTGCGGGGCTCCTACAATGAGCAGTTCTTC	CASSLRGSYNEQFF
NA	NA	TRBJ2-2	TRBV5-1	TGCGCCAGCAGCATACCCACGAACACCGGGGAGCTGTTTTTT	CASSIPTNTGELFF
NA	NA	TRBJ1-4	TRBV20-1	TGCAGTCTGAGTCGAAATGAAAAACTGTTTTTT	CSLSRNEKLFF
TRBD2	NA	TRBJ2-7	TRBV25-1	TGTGCCAGCAGTATCGGGGAGGGGTCCCCCTACGAGCAGTACTTC	CASSIGEGSPYEQYF
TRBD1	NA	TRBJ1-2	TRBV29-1	TGCAGCGTTCTTCGGGCAGGGGGACATGGCTACACCTTC	CSVLRAGGHGYTF
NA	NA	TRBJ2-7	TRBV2	TGTGCCAGCAGTGAGAGGAATGAGCAGTACTTC	CASSERNEQYF
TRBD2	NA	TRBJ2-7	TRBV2	TGTGCCAGCACAGGCGGGGGGTACGAGCAGTACTTC	CASTGGGYEQYF
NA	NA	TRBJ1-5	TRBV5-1	TGCGCCAGCAGCGTCGGAGGGGACAGCAATCAGCCCCAGCATTTT	CASSVGGDSNQPQHF
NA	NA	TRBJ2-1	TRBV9	TGTGCCAGCAGCCCCGAGTTGGGGAGTCCCTTAGCGTATGAGCAGTTCTTC	CASSPELGSPLAYEQFF
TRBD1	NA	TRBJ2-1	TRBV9	TGTGCCAGCAGTGTTAGACAGGGGGTAGGGAATGAGCAGTTCTTC	CASSVRQGVGNEQFF